A selection of T cell receptor beta chains follows, all from one sample in a study of cytotoxic CD8 clonotypes in ibrutinib-treated CLL. The assay was immunoSEQ multiplex PCR, and TCRdb's table has in-frame clones only and misses some. The table includes 25,000 to 30,000 clones, almost 85% detected once. The sequences come from PBMCs, collected after 24 months of ibrutinib treatment. Receptor source: a human donor with chronic lymphocytic leukemia. CDR3s include the opening cysteine and the closing phenylalanine or tryptophan. The D gene is left open where the match is weak. Size tells how often a clone was seen (once, few, many) or the class of an expanded clone, and some rows leave it out.

j_gene	abundance	v_gene	d_gene	CDR3aa	CDR3nt
TRBJ1-1	-	TRBV5-1	-	CASSFEGQNTEAFF	TGCGCCAGCAGCTTCGAAGGACAGAACACTGAAGCTTTCTTT
TRBJ2-7	-	TRBV6-5	TRBD1	CASRSSRDRGYEQYF	TGTGCCAGCAGATCAAGCCGGGACAGGGGTTACGAGCAGTACTTC
TRBJ2-7	-	TRBV25-1	TRBD1	CASSGYRTGSHYEQYF	TGTGCCAGCAGTGGATATCGGACAGGCAGCCACTACGAGCAGTACTTC
TRBJ2-7	-	TRBV6-5	-	CASSYSGDISYEQYF	TGTGCCAGCAGTTACTCGGGGGACATCTCCTACGAGCAGTACTTC
TRBJ1-2	-	TRBV28	-	CASTPGRLGYTF	TGTGCCAGCACCCCAGGTCGGCTCGGCTACACCTTC
TRBJ1-2	-	TRBV7-2	-	CASSPEGRYYGYTF	TGTGCCAGCAGCCCAGAGGGTCGCTACTATGGCTACACCTTC
TRBJ1-2	-	TRBV4-1	TRBD1	CASSQPLRQGASGYTF	TGCGCCAGCAGCCAACCCTTACGACAGGGGGCTTCAGGCTACACCTTC
TRBJ1-3	-	TRBV27	-	CASSLRGSSGNTIYF	TGTGCCAGCAGTTTAAGGGGTTCGTCTGGAAACACCATATATTTT
TRBJ1-1	-	TRBV7-9	-	CASSLGGEAFF	TGTGCCAGCAGCTTAGGAGGTGAAGCTTTCTTT
TRBJ1-2	-	TRBV11-3	TRBD1	CASSSGTGGLVGYTF	TGTGCCAGCAGCTCCGGGACAGGGGGCTTGGTTGGCTACACCTTC
TRBJ2-1	-	TRBV5-1	TRBD2	CASSPLSGGTYNEQFF	TGCGCCAGCAGCCCCCTTAGCGGGGGGACTTACAATGAGCAGTTCTTC
TRBJ1-5	-	TRBV5-8	-	CASTSLAGARNSNQPQHF	TGTGCCAGCACCTCCTTGGCAGGGGCGAGAAATAGCAATCAGCCCCAGCATTTT
TRBJ2-1	-	TRBV5-4	TRBD2	CASSLDGGATDEQFF	TGTGCCAGCAGCTTGGACGGGGGGGCCACGGATGAGCAGTTCTTC
TRBJ1-1	-	TRBV10-2	TRBD1	CASSGYRGGTEAFF	TGCGCCAGCAGTGGGTACAGGGGAGGAACTGAAGCTTTCTTT
TRBJ2-1	-	TRBV6-6	-	CAGAWTERHGYNEQFF	TGTGCCGGCGCCTGGACAGAGCGGCACGGGTACAATGAGCAGTTCTTC
TRBJ2-7	-	TRBV6-1	TRBD1	CASSIFVTGPYEQYF	TGTGCCAGCAGTATCTTCGTGACAGGGCCCTACGAGCAGTACTTC
TRBJ2-2	few	TRBV19	-	CASSSPPKPGNTGELFF	TGTGCCAGTAGTTCGCCCCCAAAGCCGGGGAACACCGGGGAGCTGTTTTTT
TRBJ2-5	-	TRBV28	-	CASSRELGAEETQYF	TGTGCCAGCAGCCGCGAGTTGGGGGCGGAGGAGACCCAGTACTTC
TRBJ1-2	-	TRBV27	-	CASSPPGTNYGYTF	TGTGCCAGCAGTCCCCCCGGGACTAACTATGGCTACACCTTC
TRBJ2-7	-	TRBV6-5	TRBD2	CASSYSAGGSYEQYF	TGTGCCAGCAGTTACTCGGCGGGGGGTTCCTACGAGCAGTACTTC
TRBJ2-1	-	TRBV2	-	CASRPGGYNEQFF	TGTGCCAGCAGGCCGGGTGGGTACAATGAGCAGTTCTTC
TRBJ1-6	-	TRBV19	TRBD1	CASSIGTGGNNSPLHF	TGTGCCAGTAGTATTGGGACAGGGGGGAATAATTCACCCCTCCACTTT